A selection of T cell receptor beta chains follows, all from one sample in a study of a mutant IDH1 vaccine in newly diagnosed glioma. Clones were read by immunoSEQ multiplex PCR, and TCRdb kept only the in-frame ones, dropping some. The sample carries some 60,000 clones, around 89% recorded once. No cognate antigen is known for these TCRs. Specimen: PBMCs, collected from a glioma patient whose treatment included an IDH1 peptide vaccine. The receptors originated from a woman aged 40 to 49 with glioma. The CDR3 runs from the conserved cysteine through the conserved F or W. D genes are given only for firm matches. Rows may omit the clone size; those that give it use once, few, many or a size class.

- TRBJ1-6 - TRBV5-6 TGTGCCAGCAGCTTGTTCTTGAGATACTATAATTCACCCCTCCACTTT CASSLFLRYYNSPLHF
- TRBJ2-7 - TRBV15 TGTGCCACCAGCAGAGACCGGCAGTCCGGTTTGGAGTACTTC CATSRDRQSGLEYF
few TRBJ2-3 - TRBV14 TGTGCCAGCAGCCCTGGGATTACGCAGTATTTT CASSPGITQYF
- TRBJ2-1 TRBD2 TRBV4-1 TGCGCCAGCAGCCAAGATTTAAGGGTAGCGGGGACTTACAATGAGCAGTTCTTC CASSQDLRVAGTYNEQFF
- TRBJ1-1 - TRBV6-1 TGTGCCAGCAGCGAACTGAGAGGGACTGAAGCTTTCTTT CASSELRGTEAFF
- TRBJ2-7 - TRBV27 TGTGCCAGCATCTCACGGACATCCTTCGAGCAGTACTTC CASISRTSFEQYF
- TRBJ2-5 TRBD2 TRBV29-1 TGCAGCGTCGGTAGCGGGGGGGCCGGGACCCAGTACTTC CSVGSGGAGTQYF
- TRBJ1-1 TRBD1 TRBV5-5 TGTGCCAGCAGCTCCCCCTGGACAGGGGCCACTGAAGCTTTCTTT CASSSPWTGATEAFF
- TRBJ2-5 TRBD2 TRBV28 TGTGCCAGCCGATCCAAACCCCGACGGGAGGGGAAAGAGACCCAGTACTTC CASRSKPRREGKETQYF
- TRBJ1-4 - TRBV18 TGTGCCAGCTCACCAGTAAGGAGCGGTAATGAAAAACTGTTTTTT CASSPVRSGNEKLFF
- TRBJ1-1 TRBD1 TRBV5-1 TGCGCCAGCAGCTTCGGGACAGGGGCGGGCACTGAAGCTTTCTTT CASSFGTGAGTEAFF
- TRBJ2-3 - TRBV5-4 TGTGCCAGCAGCCCCGGCATAGGGACAGATACGCAGTATTTT CASSPGIGTDTQYF
- TRBJ2-7 TRBD1 TRBV25-1 TGTGCCAGCAGTGACTCAGGGGGCGCGAGGCTCTACGAGCAGTACTTC CASSDSGGARLYEQYF
once TRBJ2-7 - TRBV7-9 TGTGCCAGCAGCTCTAGCAACAGCTGGGAGCAGTACTTC CASSSSNSWEQYF
- TRBJ2-7 TRBD2 TRBV19 TGTGCCAGTAGAGGGGCGGGAGTGTACGAGCAGTACTTC CASRGAGVYEQYF
- TRBJ2-7 TRBD1 TRBV6-1 TGTGCCAGCATGGCAAGGGACAGGGGAAACTACGAGCAGTACTTC CASMARDRGNYEQYF
- TRBJ1-1 TRBD1 TRBV5-1 TGCGCCAGCAGCACAGAACCGGGACAGATGAACACTGAAGCTTTCTTT CASSTEPGQMNTEAFF
- TRBJ2-5 TRBD1 TRBV2 TGTGCCAGCAGTGCGGGACAGGGGAACCAAGAGACCCAGTACTTC CASSAGQGNQETQYF
- TRBJ2-7 TRBD2 TRBV9 TGTGCCAGCAGCGTAGGGGGACTAGCGGGAGCTTACGAGCAGTACTTC CASSVGGLAGAYEQYF
- TRBJ1-2 - TRBV5-5 TGTGCCAGCAGCTTGAGAGGGTACTATGGCTACACCTTC CASSLRGYYGYTF
- TRBJ1-1 TRBD1 TRBV6-1 TGTGCCAGCAAGGTCAGGACAGGGAGAGCTTTCTTT CASKVRTGRAFF
- TRBJ2-1 TRBD2 TRBV25-1 TGTGCCAGCAGTGGAGCGGGAGCATGGAATGAGCAGTTCTTC CASSGAGAWNEQFF
- TRBJ2-1 TRBD2 TRBV7-9 TGTGCCAGCAGCCCGCGGGAGGCCGGGGGCTCCTACAATGAGCAGTTCTTC CASSPREAGGSYNEQFF
- TRBJ1-1 - TRBV27 TGTGCCAGCAGTCCCTTCGGTTCAGGGGAAGCTTTCTTT CASSPFGSGEAFF
- TRBJ2-7 TRBD1 TRBV5-5 TGTGCCAGCAGCCTAAACAGGGGCCACAGCTCCTACGAGCAGTACTTC CASSLNRGHSSYEQYF
few TRBJ2-3 TRBD2 TRBV30 TGTGCCTGGGGTAGACTAGCGGGAGGGAGCACAGATACGCAGTATTTT CAWGRLAGGSTDTQYF
- TRBJ1-2 - TRBV2 TGTGCCAGCAGTTCTGACATCTATGGCTACACCTTC CASSSDIYGYTF
- TRBJ1-6 TRBD1 TRBV4-1 TGCGCCAGCAGCCAAGGACAGGGATGGTCACCCCTCCACTTT CASSQGQGWSPLHF
- TRBJ2-2 TRBD2 TRBV11-3 TGTGCCAGCAGCCTGGGACTAGTGCCCGGGGAGCTGTTTTTT CASSLGLVPGELFF
- TRBJ1-4 - TRBV19 TGTGCCAGTACCTCTCAAGGTATTGACGAAAAACTGTTTTTT CASTSQGIDEKLFF
- TRBJ1-5 - TRBV11-2 TGTGCCAGCAGCTTTGGAGGGGGTAGCAATCAGCCCCAGCATTTT CASSFGGGSNQPQHF
- TRBJ2-1 - TRBV5-1 TGCGCCAGCAGCTTGTTTCCTGGGAATGAGCAGTTCTTC CASSLFPGNEQFF
once TRBJ2-7 - TRBV30 TGTGCCTGGAGTCTCCCCGTTTACCGGGACAAGGGGTTGGAGCAGTACTTC CAWSLPVYRDKGLEQYF
- TRBJ1-1 - TRBV19 TGTGCCAGTAGCACAGTGAGGGGGAGTCGGGCTTTCTTT CASSTVRGSRAFF
- TRBJ2-2 - TRBV7-6 TGTGCCAGCAGCTTACGCCCAAAAGAGTTCACCGGGGAGCTGTTTTTT CASSLRPKEFTGELFF
- TRBJ2-2 - TRBV11-2 TGTGCCAGTAGGAGGACAGCTATGGATCTCTTCTCCACCGGGGAGCTGTTTTTT CASRRTAMDLFSTGELFF
- TRBJ2-5 - TRBV29-1 TGCAGCGTTAAGACCGCTGGGGAGACCCAGTACTTC CSVKTAGETQYF
- TRBJ1-3 - TRBV2 TGTGCCAGCAGTGTTGCGGGTGACCCTGGAAACACCATATATTTT CASSVAGDPGNTIYF
- TRBJ2-1 - TRBV5-8 TGTGCCAGCAGCTTTGTCTTGGGGAATGAGCAGTTCTTC CASSFVLGNEQFF
- TRBJ1-2 TRBD1 TRBV4-1 TGCGCCAGCAGCCAAGGAGCCCAGGGGGCGAACTATGGCTACACCTTC CASSQGAQGANYGYTF
once TRBJ1-1 TRBD1 TRBV5-1 TGCGCCAGCAGGCCTACAGGGGGCACTGAAGCTTTCTTT CASRPTGGTEAFF
once TRBJ2-6 TRBD1 TRBV4-3 TGCGCCAGCAGCCAAGATGCGTGGGACAGGGCATCTGGGGCCAACGTCCTGACTTTC CASSQDAWDRASGANVLTF
- TRBJ2-7 - TRBV6-1 TGTGCCAGCAGTGAAGGCGGGGGCCCGTACGAGCAGTACTTC CASSEGGGPYEQYF
- TRBJ1-2 TRBD1 TRBV9 TGTGCCAGCAGCGTAATGACAGGGAACTATGGCTACACCTTC CASSVMTGNYGYTF
- TRBJ2-5 - TRBV18 TGTGCCAGCTCTTCGACAGGTCTGTCACAAGAGACCCAGTACTTC CASSSTGLSQETQYF
- TRBJ2-7 - TRBV27 TGTGCCAGCAGTTTTCAACGGGGACAAGGGTACGAGCAGTACTTC CASSFQRGQGYEQYF
- TRBJ1-1 - TRBV7-9 TGTGCCAGCAGCTTTACACCGGGCCCCGCGCAAACTGAAGCTTTCTTT CASSFTPGPAQTEAFF
- TRBJ2-7 - TRBV7-2 TGTGCCAGCAGCTCCTCGGGGTTCGAGCAGTACTTC CASSSSGFEQYF
- TRBJ2-7 - TRBV27 TGTGCCAGCAGTTCGGAGGGCTACGAGCAGTACTTC CASSSEGYEQYF
- TRBJ2-5 - TRBV4-1 TGCGCCAGCAGCCTGACCAGGTTAGAGACCCAGTACTTC CASSLTRLETQYF
- TRBJ1-5 - TRBV30 TGTGCCTGGAGTCTTGGCAGTTATAGCAATCAGCCCCAGCATTTT CAWSLGSYSNQPQHF
- TRBJ2-3 TRBD1 TRBV25-1 TGTGCCAGCAGCCCGGGACAGGGTCACGCAGATACGCAGTATTTT CASSPGQGHADTQYF
- TRBJ1-1 - TRBV4-1 TGCGCCAGCAGGGGCCCTTTAGTGAACACTGAAGCTTTCTTT CASRGPLVNTEAFF